The source of this TCR beta chain is a study of T-cell reconstitution after alpha-beta-depleted transplantation in children. Study outcomes and limitations: Newly generated T cells supplied most T-cell counts and diversity one year post-transplant. Surviving recipient T cells and thymic progenitors accounted for the high day-60 TCRbeta diversity observed in some patients.

The library targeted TCRbeta and was prepared with unique molecular identifiers. One entry per CDR3 protein results from TCRdb running MiXCR on the PCR reads. The sample contains about 980,000 distinct CDR3 sequences, about 29% of which appear only once. Only a few counts were recorded for this clonotype. Antigen specificity is unknown. There are 13 residues in the CDR3. The ends lost 3 bases at V and 3 bases at J; junction bases unmatched: 5. CDR1 and CDR2 (germline): DFQATT, SNEGSKA (reference sequence). The sample here was PBMCs, mostly from graft donor cells, taken 360 days after TCRalphabeta/CD19-depleted stem cell transplant. The TCR sequence derives from a boy less than two years old who had a stem cell transplant for SCID, so the T cells may come from the graft donor. The rearrangement uses TRBV20-1 and TRBJ2-7, with 7 bases lining up with TRBD1. The DNA for the CDR3 is TGCAGTGCTAGGACAGGGAAGAACTACGAGCAGTACTTC. It encodes CSARTGKNYEQYF.